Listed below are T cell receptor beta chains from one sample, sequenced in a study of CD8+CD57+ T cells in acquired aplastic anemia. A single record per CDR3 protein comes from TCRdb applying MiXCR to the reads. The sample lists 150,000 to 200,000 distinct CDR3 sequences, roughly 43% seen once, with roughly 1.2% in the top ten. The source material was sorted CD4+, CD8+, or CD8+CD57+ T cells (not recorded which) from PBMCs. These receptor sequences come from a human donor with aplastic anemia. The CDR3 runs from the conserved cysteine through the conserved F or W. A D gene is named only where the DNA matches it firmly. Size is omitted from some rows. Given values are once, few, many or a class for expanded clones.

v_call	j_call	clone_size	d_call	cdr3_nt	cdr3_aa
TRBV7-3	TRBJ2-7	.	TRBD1	TGTGCCAGCAGCTTAACCGGGACAGGGAACTACGAGCAGTACTTC	CASSLTGTGNYEQYF
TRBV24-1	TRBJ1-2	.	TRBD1	TGTGCCACCAGTGATTTCAGGGGGGCTGGCTACACCTTC	CATSDFRGAGYTF
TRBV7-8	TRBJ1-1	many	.	TGTGCCAGCAGCTCCAGGGTCGGCACTGAAGCTTTCTTT	CASSSRVGTEAFF
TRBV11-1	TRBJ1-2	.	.	TGTGCCAGCAGCTTAGCGCCGGGACGGACATCTAATGGCTACACCTTC	CASSLAPGRTSNGYTF
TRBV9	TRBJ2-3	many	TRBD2	TGTGCCGGGGGCGGGGGGACCACAGATACGCAGTATTTT	CAGGGGTTDTQYF
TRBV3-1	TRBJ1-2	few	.	TGTGCCAGCAGCCCCCGAGGGGGGGTAGGCTACACCTTC	CASSPRGGVGYTF
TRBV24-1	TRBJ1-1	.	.	TGTGCCACCAGTGATTCGGACAAACCCGCTTTCTTT	CATSDSDKPAFF
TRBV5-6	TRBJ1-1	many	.	TGTGCCAGCAGCTTCGAGCCCACTGAAGCTTTCTTT	CASSFEPTEAFF
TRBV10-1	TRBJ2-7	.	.	TGCGCCAGCAGCCCCGCGGGGCGCTACGAGCAGTACTTC	CASSPAGRYEQYF
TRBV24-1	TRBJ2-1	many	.	TGTGCCACCAGTGGGAGGGGTCAGACTCCTTTGGCCTACAATGAGCAGTTCTTC	CATSGRGQTPLAYNEQFF
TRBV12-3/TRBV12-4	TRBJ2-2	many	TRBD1	TGTGCCAGCAGTCAAACAGGGGTCGCGACCGGGGAGCTGTTTTTT	CASSQTGVATGELFF
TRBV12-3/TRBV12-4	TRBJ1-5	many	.	TGTGCCAGCAGTTTAGCGGGGGGCGGTCAGCCCCAGCATTTT	CASSLAGGGQPQHF